These 27 T cell receptor beta chains came from one sample sequenced in a study of metastatic and nonmetastatic thyroid tumors. TCRdb recomputed clones from the PCR reads via MiXCR. The table includes some 84,000 clones, approximately 9% detected once. Thyroid surgery was performed in patients who had received no treatment beforehand. The source material was blood. Receptors originate from a female donor with papillary thyroid cancer or a benign thyroid nodule (not recorded which). Some clones in this sample may be carry-over from other donors' samples.

The chain recombines TRBV20-1 with TRBJ2-7; D possibly corresponds to TRBD1 (6 bases). CDR1 and CDR2 (germline): DFQATT, SNEGSKA (reference sequence). Between the trimmed V and J ends, which lost 4 bases and 0 bases, there was a span of 10 bases. CDR3 length: 13 amino acids. CDR3 nucleotide sequence: TGCAGTGCTACGGACAGTTACTCCTACGAGCAGTACTTC. Residues: CSATDSYSYEQYF.

There are many counts of this clone. The V call is TRBV20-1, the J call TRBJ2-5; D tentatively reads TRBD1 or TRBD2 (6 bases each). Germline assignment: CDR1 DFQATT and CDR2 SNEGSKA (reference sequence). The CDR3 runs 14 residues. V dropped 1 base and J dropped 4 bases, with 13 bases sitting between them. The CDR3 loop is CSARAGGGPETQYF. As DNA, the CDR3 is TGCAGTGCTAGAGCCGGGGGCGGCCCAGAGACCCAGTACTTC.

In its sample, this clone was seen many times. The chain uses TRBV20-1 and TRBJ2-7; TRBD2 matches 7 bases. CDR1 DFQATT and CDR2 SNEGSKA come from the germline V gene (reference sequence). The CDR3 contains 13 residues. V trimming: 0 bases; J trimming: 4 bases; junction bases outside the gene matches: 3. CDR3 protein: CSARDRGDYEQYF. CDR3 in DNA: TGCAGTGCTAGAGATCGGGGGGATTACGAGCAGTACTTC.

On this clone: A much larger clone lies one base from this, so it may be a read error. V gene TRBV10-1 combines with J gene TRBJ2-5, with D perhaps given as TRBD1 or TRBD2 (5 bases each). There are 14 residues in the CDR3. V shed 5 bases and J shed 1 base, with 11 bases lying between them. Germline V gene data show CDR1 as WNHNN and CDR2 as SYGVQD (reference sequence). The CDR3 sequence: CASSHAGAQETQYF. CDR3 DNA sequence: TGCGCCAGCAGTCACGCCGGGGCCCAAGAGACCCAGTACTTC.

The chain combines TRBV6-6 with TRBJ1-6, with 9 nucleotides matching TRBD1. The CDR3 extends over 16 amino acids. V was clipped by 5 bases and J by 6 bases; unmatched bases: 8. Germline CDR1 and CDR2: MNHNY and SVGAGI (reference sequence). The CDR3 protein is CASSTTGTGFNSPLHF. The DNA for the CDR3 is TGTGCCAGCAGTACTACCGGGACAGGGTTTAATTCACCCCTCCACTTT.

This clone was counted ten times or more. V and J are TRBV20-1 and TRBJ2-7; tentative D call: TRBD1 (5 bases). The CDR3 loop spans 13 amino acids. Germline CDR1 is DFQATT and CDR2 is SNEGSKA (reference sequence). V shed 0 bases and J shed 3 bases, with 9 bases lying between them. For the CDR3, the DNA is TGCAGTGCTAGAGACAGGGAAGTCTACGAGCAGTACTTC. The encoded protein is CSARDREVYEQYF.

With respect to this clone: With a much larger clone just one base away, this may be a read error. The genes are TRBV7-9 and TRBJ2-3, with D possibly matching TRBD1 (6 bases). V gave up 4 bases and J gave up 11 bases, with 10 bases separating them. The CDR3 runs to 11 residues. The germline CDR1 and CDR2 sequences are SEHNR and FQNEAQ (reference sequence). The CDR3 DNA reads TGTGCCAGCAGCTCCAGACAGGAGCAGTATTTT. Translated, it gives CASSSRQEQYF.

This clone was seen many times. The rearrangement joins TRBV6-1 to TRBJ2-1; D is unclear. This CDR3 has 10 amino acids. CDR1 MNHNS and CDR2 SASEGT come from the germline V gene. V was shortened by 3 bases and J by 6 bases, with 0 bases between the two germline ends. This chain's CDR3 is CASSDNEQFF. In DNA form, the CDR3 reads TGTGCCAGCAGTGACAATGAGCAGTTCTTC.

At least ten counts were recorded for this clone. V usage is TRBV5-1 and J usage is TRBJ2-1; 11 bases align to TRBD1. This CDR3 region has 15 residues. J lost 4 bases, V lost 6 bases, and 6 bases had no gene match. CDR1 and CDR2 from the germline V gene are SGHRS and YFSETQ. In DNA, the CDR3 is TGCGCCAGCACGCTGGGACAGGGGGGTTACAATGAGCAGTTCTTC. Protein product: CASTLGQGGYNEQFF.

The CDR3 nucleotides read TGCAGTGCTAGAGGCCTAGCTTACGAGCAGTACTTC. Residues: CSARGLAYEQYF. The chain employs TRBV20-1 and TRBJ2-7; D may be TRBD2 (5 bases). The germline V gene encodes CDR1 DFQATT and CDR2 SNEGSKA (reference sequence). The CDR3 has 12 residues. V lost 1 base and J 4 bases, leaving 8 bases between the germline ends.

This clone was recorded at least ten times. The chain carries TRBV27 and TRBJ2-2; the match to TRBD1 covers 7 bases. The CDR3 runs to 15 residues. CDR1 and CDR2 (germline): MNHEY, SMNVEV (reference sequence). J lost 4 bases, V lost 3 bases, and 5 bases had no gene match. The CDR3 sequence is CASSLRGGLTGELFF. In DNA, the CDR3 is TGTGCCAGCAGTTTGCGAGGGGGCCTCACCGGGGAGCTGTTTTTT.

This clone was seen only a few times. V and J are TRBV13 and TRBJ2-3, with a weak D call TRBD2 (6 bases). Looked up from germline, CDR1 is PRHDT and CDR2 is FYEKMQ (reference sequence). The CDR3 totals 18 residues. Trimming stripped 0 bases from V and 1 base from J, with 17 bases between. The CDR3 DNA is TGTGCCAGCAGCTTAGGGGGCCTCCTTGGCGGGGGCACAGATACGCAGTATTTT. Translated: CASSLGGLLGGGTDTQYF.

This clone was recorded many times. DNA of the CDR3: TGTGCCAGCAGTTTCCGGGGGCCGACCTACGAGCAGTACTTC. Protein sequence: CASSFRGPTYEQYF. This chain connects TRBV27 to TRBJ2-7; tentatively, D is TRBD1 or TRBD2 (6 bases each). Germline V gene lookup returns CDR1 MNHEY and CDR2 SMNVEV (reference sequence). V lost 3 bases, J lost 2 bases, and 11 bases lay in between. The CDR3 length is 14 residues.

This clone has at least ten counts. With a much larger clone just one base away, this may be a read error. The V and J genes are TRBV11-3 and TRBJ2-7; maybe TRBD1 (6 bases). The CDR3 contains 15 residues. Trimming removed 1 base at V and 3 bases at J, with 13 bases between. Germline-derived CDR1 and CDR2 are SGHNT and YENEEA. The CDR3 nucleotides are TGTGCCAGCAGCTTAGGTGGGGCAGGGGACTACGAGCAGTACTTC. It yields the protein CASSLGGAGDYEQYF.

This clone has a count of ten or more. The gene calls are TRBV7-2 and TRBJ2-7, with 10 bases that match TRBD2. CDR1 is SGHTA and CDR2 is FQGNSA in the germline V gene. The CDR3 covers 14 residues. V trimming: 5 bases; J trimming: 7 bases; junction bases outside the gene matches: 8. The CDR3 protein is CASSPSGGLIEQYF. The CDR3 coding sequence is TGTGCCAGCAGCCCTAGCGGGGGCCTAATAGAGCAGTACTTC.

This clone was observed many times. The chain recombines TRBV4-1 with TRBJ2-2; TRBD2 is a possible D gene (6 bases). CDR3 length: 16 amino acids. V lost 1 base and J lost 3, with 12 bases in between. Germline V gives CDR1 MGHRA, CDR2 YSYEKL. The CDR3 DNA reads TGCGCCAGCAGCCAAGTTGGAGGGATTTACACCGGGGAGCTGTTTTTT. Its protein product is CASSQVGGIYTGELFF.

The sample holds many counts of this clone. The chain couples TRBV6-1 to TRBJ2-6, with 8 nucleotides matching TRBD1. This CDR3 spans 17 amino acids. Germline V CDR1 and CDR2: MNHNS, SASEGT. V was clipped by 6 bases and J by 3 bases; unmatched bases: 10. CDR3 sequence (DNA): TGTGCCAGCAGGTCGACAGGGGTCCCTTATGGGGCCAACGTCCTGACTTTC. Translating gives CASRSTGVPYGANVLTF.

This clone has a count of ten or more. This chain connects TRBV6-1 to TRBJ2-3, with 7 bases that match TRBD2. The CDR3 runs to 15 residues. V gave up 8 bases and J gave up 2 bases; unmatched junction bases: 10. CDR1 and CDR2 from the germline V gene are MNHNS and SASEGT. CDR3 DNA: TGTGCCAGCCGAAGCCGGACTAGTATCACAGATACGCAGTATTTT. Translated, it gives CASRSRTSITDTQYF.

This clone was recorded at least ten times. V gene TRBV19 combines with J gene TRBJ1-2; the D is unclear. The germline CDR1 and CDR2 sequences are LNHDA and SQIVND (reference sequence). The CDR3 has 17 residues. The V end lost 9 bases, the J end lost 0 bases, and 23 bases lay between the germline ends. DNA for the CDR3: TGTGCCAGCACCCCAGGCGGCATTGGACTTGCTAACTATGGCTACACCTTC. Encoded protein: CASTPGGIGLANYGYTF.

The chain links TRBV27 to TRBJ2-7, with TRBD1 identical over 8 bases. The CDR3 runs 16 residues. CDR1 and CDR2 from the germline V gene are MNHEY and SMNVEV (reference sequence). Trimming removed 6 bases from V and 2 bases from J; junction bases left unmatched: 12. CDR3 in amino acids: CASSPARRGLTYEQYF. The CDR3 bases are TGTGCCAGCAGCCCCGCCCGCAGGGGGCTTACCTACGAGCAGTACTTC.

The chain links TRBV6-1 to TRBJ1-3, with a tentative D call TRBD1 (5 bases). Germline loops: CDR1 MNHNS, CDR2 SASEGT. The length of the CDR3 is 15 residues. The V end lost 6 bases, the J end lost 2 bases, and 14 bases lay between the germline ends. The CDR3 DNA is TGTGCCAGCAGGCCCCCGGGGACGCCTGGAAACACCATATATTTT. Protein sequence: CASRPPGTPGNTIYF.

This clone has a count of ten or more. The chain recombines TRBV5-1 with TRBJ2-3; no definite D call. The V gene lost 3 bases and the J gene lost 2 bases, with 10 bases spanning the gap. This CDR3 is 14 amino acids long. In germline, CDR1 is SGHRS, CDR2 YFSETQ. Written as DNA, the CDR3 is TGCGCCAGCAGCTCGAATGTCAACACAGATACGCAGTATTTT. It yields the protein CASSSNVNTDTQYF. The full variable domain, in which reference TRBV5-1 and TRBJ2-3 provide the parts outside the CDR3, is KAGVTQTPRYLIKTRGQQVTLSCSPISGHRSVSWYQQTPGQGLQFLFEYFSETQRNKGNFPGRFSGRQFSNSRSEMNVSTLELGDSALYLCASSSNVNTDTQYFGPGTRLTVL.

On this clone itself: This may arise from a read error, as a much more abundant clone is one base away. The chain has TRBV19 and TRBJ1-5; 8 bases are a match to TRBD1. V dropped 6 bases and J dropped 4; count of bases not matched to a gene: 8. The CDR3 loop spans 15 amino acids. Looked up from germline, CDR1 is LNHDA and CDR2 is SQIVND (reference sequence). The CDR3 DNA is TGTGCCAGTAGCCGGGGACAGGCGGAGAATCAGCCCCAGCATTTT. Amino acids: CASSRGQAENQPQHF.

This clone was recorded many times. The chain is built from TRBV19 and TRBJ1-2; D remains unclear. Trimming removed 8 bases at V and 0 bases at J, with 13 bases between. The CDR3 is 14 residues long. Germline V CDR1 and CDR2: LNHDA, SQIVND (reference sequence). The CDR3, as DNA: TGTGCCAGTGGTGACCGAGCCGCTAACTATGGCTACACCTTC. This encodes CASGDRAANYGYTF.

This clone was counted a few times. This may come from a read error, since a much larger clone is one base off. The rearrangement links TRBV6-5 to TRBJ2-5; 9 nucleotides agree with TRBD2. The CDR3 has 17 amino acids. Looked up from germline, CDR1 is MNHEY and CDR2 is SVGAGI. The ends lost 2 bases at V and 7 bases at J; junction bases unmatched: 14. CDR3 DNA: TGTGCCAGCAGTTACGTCGGCACTAGCGGGTCCCGAGGGACCCAGTACTTC. This gives the protein CASSYVGTSGSRGTQYF.

Of note for this clone: A much larger clone sits a single nucleotide away, making a read error possible. V usage is TRBV20-1 and J usage is TRBJ2-5; 8 bases are shared with TRBD1. V lost 4 bases, J lost 7 bases, and 8 bases stayed unmatched. The length of the CDR3 is 13 residues. The germline CDR1 and CDR2 sequences are DFQATT and SNEGSKA (reference sequence). CDR3 DNA sequence: TGCAGTGCTACGACAGGGGCCCGTGGGACCCAGTACTTC. Translated: CSATTGARGTQYF.

There are many counts of this clone. The V call is TRBV6-1, the J call TRBJ1-2; possibly TRBD1 for D (5 bases). V was cut by 6 bases and J by 8 bases, with 16 bases left in between. This CDR3 contains 13 residues. Germline CDR1 and CDR2: MNHNS and SASEGT. The CDR3 protein is CASRSQDSSGYTF. CDR3 coding DNA: TGTGCCAGCAGATCACAGGATTCAAGCGGCTACACCTTC.